The clone carrying this T cell receptor (beta chain) was seen many times. CDR1 and CDR2 from the germline V gene are MNHEY and SMNVEV (reference sequence). This CDR3 contains 15 residues. Trimming left V 5 bases short and J 3 bases short, with 17 bases between. Stable disease denoted Graves' hyperthyroidism without ophthalmopathy progression within 18 months. Using around 10 ml of fresh peripheral blood, PBMCs were prepared. The entry originates in a study of T cells in Graves' hyperthyroidism and ophthalmopathy. The overall study: Specimen type is peripheral blood, collected at initial diagnosis prior to any treatment.

Regions amplified from RNA transcripts were the TCR beta CDR3 regions. In the first-round RT-PCR of the TCR CDR3, the HTBI primer set was used. From the multiplex PCR reads, TCRdb called clonotypes with MiXCR, one entry per CDR3 protein. The data hold approximately 590,000 distinct CDR3 sequences, with 15% to 18% observed a single time. This chain connects TRBV27 to TRBJ2-7, with D unclear. The sequenced material came from blood. The clonotype was recovered from a woman in her 30s with Graves' hyperthyroidism. CDR3 sequence: CASSPLGKSGYEQYF. The CDR3 DNA follows: TGTGCCAGCAGTCCCTTGGGGAAGTCGGGCTACGAGCAGTACTTC.